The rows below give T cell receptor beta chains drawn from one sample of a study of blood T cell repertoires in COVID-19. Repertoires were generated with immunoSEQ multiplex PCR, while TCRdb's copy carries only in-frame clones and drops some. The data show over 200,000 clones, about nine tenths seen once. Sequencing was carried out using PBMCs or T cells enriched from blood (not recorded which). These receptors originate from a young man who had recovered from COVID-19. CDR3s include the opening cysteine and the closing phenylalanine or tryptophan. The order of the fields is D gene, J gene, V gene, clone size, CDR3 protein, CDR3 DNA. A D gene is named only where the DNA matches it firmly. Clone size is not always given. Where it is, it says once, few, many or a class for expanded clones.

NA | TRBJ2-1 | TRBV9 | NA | CASSVDSYNEQFF | TGTGCCAGCAGCGTAGACTCGTACAATGAGCAGTTCTTC
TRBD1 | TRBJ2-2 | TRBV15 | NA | CATSSRDRLTGELFF | TGTGCCACCAGCAGCCGGGACAGACTCACCGGGGAGCTGTTTTTT
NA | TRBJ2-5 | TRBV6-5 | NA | CASSLQGREETQYF | TGTGCCAGCAGTCTCCAGGGGCGAGAGGAGACCCAGTACTTC
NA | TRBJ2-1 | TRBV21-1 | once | CASSTLRRYLPFDNEQFF | TGTGCCAGCAGCACCCTCCGGCGGTATCTCCCGTTCGACAATGAGCAGTTCTTC
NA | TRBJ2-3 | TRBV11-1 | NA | CASSLAGADTQYF | TGTGCCAGCAGCTTAGCAGGGGCCGATACGCAGTATTTT
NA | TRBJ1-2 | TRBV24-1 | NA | CATSEHDRNGYTF | TGTGCCACCAGTGAACACGACAGAAATGGCTACACCTTC
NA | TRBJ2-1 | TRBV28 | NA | CASSVTATTYNEQFF | TGTGCCAGCAGTGTGACAGCTACCACCTACAATGAGCAGTTCTTC
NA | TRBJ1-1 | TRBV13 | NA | CASSPRGVNTEAFF | TGTGCCAGCAGCCCCCGGGGGGTGAACACTGAAGCTTTCTTT
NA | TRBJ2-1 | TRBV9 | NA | CASSPPGLTPNEQFF | TGTGCCAGCAGCCCCCCGGGACTCACACCAAATGAGCAGTTCTTC
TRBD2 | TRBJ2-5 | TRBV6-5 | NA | CASRATAGAQETQYF | TGTGCCAGCAGGGCAACAGCGGGGGCCCAAGAGACCCAGTACTTC
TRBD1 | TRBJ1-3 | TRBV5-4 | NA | CASSQGQPKGNTIYF | TGTGCCAGCAGCCAGGGACAGCCCAAAGGAAACACCATATATTTT
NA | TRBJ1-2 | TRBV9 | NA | CASSVYGTQGGYTF | TGTGCCAGCAGCGTATACGGGACCCAGGGGGGCTACACCTTC
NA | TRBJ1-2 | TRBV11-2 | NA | CASSLVRGYTF | TGTGCCAGCAGCTTAGTGCGGGGCTACACCTTC
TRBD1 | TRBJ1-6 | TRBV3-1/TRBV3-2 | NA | CASRVSGGSSNSPLHF | TGTGCCAGCAGGGTCTCAGGGGGCAGCTCCAATTCACCCCTCCACTTT
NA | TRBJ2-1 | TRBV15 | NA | CATSRRGTRNEQFF | TGTGCCACCAGCAGACGGGGGACCCGCAATGAGCAGTTCTTC
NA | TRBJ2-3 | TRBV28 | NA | CASSRSLEGTDTQYF | TGTGCCAGCAGTCGATCGTTGGAGGGCACAGATACGCAGTATTTT